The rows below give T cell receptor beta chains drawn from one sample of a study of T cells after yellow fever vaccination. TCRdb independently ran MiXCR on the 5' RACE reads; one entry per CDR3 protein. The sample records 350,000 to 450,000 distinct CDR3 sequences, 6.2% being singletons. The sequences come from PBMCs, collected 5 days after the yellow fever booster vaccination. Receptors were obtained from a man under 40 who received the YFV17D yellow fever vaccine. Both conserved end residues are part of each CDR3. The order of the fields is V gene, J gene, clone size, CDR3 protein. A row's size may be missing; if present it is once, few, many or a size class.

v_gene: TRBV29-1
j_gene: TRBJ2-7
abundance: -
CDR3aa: CSVRDLSSYEQYF

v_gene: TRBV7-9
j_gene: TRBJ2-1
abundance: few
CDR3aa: CASSRQGFGHNEQFF

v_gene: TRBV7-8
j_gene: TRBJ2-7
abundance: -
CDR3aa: CASRQHPGTSGEQYF

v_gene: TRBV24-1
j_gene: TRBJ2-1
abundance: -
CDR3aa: CATSDSGSRLYNEQFF

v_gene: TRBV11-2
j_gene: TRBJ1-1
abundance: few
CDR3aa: CASSSRGRGLNTEAFF

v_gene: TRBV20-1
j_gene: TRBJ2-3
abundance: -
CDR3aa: CSAVTSGVGDTQYF

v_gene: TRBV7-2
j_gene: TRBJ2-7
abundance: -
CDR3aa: CASSWSGSLNEQYF

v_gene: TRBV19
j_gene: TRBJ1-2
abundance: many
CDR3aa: CASRVDRISGYTF

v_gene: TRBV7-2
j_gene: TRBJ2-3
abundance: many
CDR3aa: CASSLSGGRGDTQYF

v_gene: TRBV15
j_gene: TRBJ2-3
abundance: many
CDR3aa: CASRGEGPPVFNTDTQYF

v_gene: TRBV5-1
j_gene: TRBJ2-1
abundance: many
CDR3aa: CASSANNNEQFF

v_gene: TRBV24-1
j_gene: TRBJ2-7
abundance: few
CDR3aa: CATSDNIQGWLPYEQYF

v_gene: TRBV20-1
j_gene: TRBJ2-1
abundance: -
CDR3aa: CSAKISNSYNEQFF

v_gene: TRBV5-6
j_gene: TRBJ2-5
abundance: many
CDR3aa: CASRKDTPIWETQYF

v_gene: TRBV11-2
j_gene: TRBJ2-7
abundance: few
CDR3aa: CASRKTGLRPYEQYF

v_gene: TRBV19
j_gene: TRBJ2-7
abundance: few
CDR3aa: CASAVTGSNEQYF

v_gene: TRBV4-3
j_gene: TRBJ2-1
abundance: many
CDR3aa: CASSPGLASGGGQFF

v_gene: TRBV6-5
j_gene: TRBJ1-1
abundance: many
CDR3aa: CASSHFPGTGGTEAFF

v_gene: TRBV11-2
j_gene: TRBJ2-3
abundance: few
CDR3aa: CASSLTRGLLAGEADTQYF

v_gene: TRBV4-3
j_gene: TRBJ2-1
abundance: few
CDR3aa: CASSQGPGTSGSSGGRQFF

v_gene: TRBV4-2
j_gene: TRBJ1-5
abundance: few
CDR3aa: CASSQQGIGQPQHF

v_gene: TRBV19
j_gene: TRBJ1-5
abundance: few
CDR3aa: CASSPQAFSQPQHF

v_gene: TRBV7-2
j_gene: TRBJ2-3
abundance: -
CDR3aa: CASSAWGLSTDTQYF

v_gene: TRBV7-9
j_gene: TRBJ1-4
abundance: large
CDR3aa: CASSKRREDEKLFF

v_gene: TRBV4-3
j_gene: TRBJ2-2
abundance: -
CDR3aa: CASSQDQTNTGELFF

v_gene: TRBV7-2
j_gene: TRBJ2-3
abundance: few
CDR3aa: CASSLFLAGYTDTQYF

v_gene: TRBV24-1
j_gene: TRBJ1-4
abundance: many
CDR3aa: CATSENNDGLKEEKLFF

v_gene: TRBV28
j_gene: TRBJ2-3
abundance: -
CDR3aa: CASRTRSGSPLTSTDTQYF

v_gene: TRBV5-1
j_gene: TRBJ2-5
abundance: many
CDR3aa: CASSLGLQETQYF

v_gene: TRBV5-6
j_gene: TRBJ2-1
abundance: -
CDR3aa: CASSSLTVGSSYNEQFF

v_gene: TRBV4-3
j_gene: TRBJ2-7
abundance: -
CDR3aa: CASSQGGRDYEQYF

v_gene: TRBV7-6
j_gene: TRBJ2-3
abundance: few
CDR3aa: CASSPRTSGIYTDTQYF

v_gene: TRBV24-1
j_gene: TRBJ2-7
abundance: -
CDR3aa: CATSNGYGYEQYF

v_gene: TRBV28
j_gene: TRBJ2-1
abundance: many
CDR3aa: CANSVAGGSYNEQFF

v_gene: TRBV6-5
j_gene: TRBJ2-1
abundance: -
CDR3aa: CASSYSVSSGDNEQFF

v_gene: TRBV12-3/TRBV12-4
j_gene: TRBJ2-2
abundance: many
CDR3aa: CASSFGSNTGELFF

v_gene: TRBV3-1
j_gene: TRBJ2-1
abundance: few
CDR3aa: CASSQATGVHNEQFF

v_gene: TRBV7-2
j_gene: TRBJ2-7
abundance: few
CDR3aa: CASSLQTTYEQYF

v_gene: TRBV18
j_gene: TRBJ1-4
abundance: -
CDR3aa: CASSPDEKLFF

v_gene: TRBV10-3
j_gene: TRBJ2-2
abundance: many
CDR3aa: CAISGGSLNTGELFF

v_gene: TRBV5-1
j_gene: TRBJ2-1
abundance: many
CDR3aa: CASSLTAGERGEQFF

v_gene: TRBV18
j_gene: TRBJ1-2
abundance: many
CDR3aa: CASSPGGNYGYTF

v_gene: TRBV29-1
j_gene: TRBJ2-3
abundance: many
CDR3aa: CSVALFTDTQYF

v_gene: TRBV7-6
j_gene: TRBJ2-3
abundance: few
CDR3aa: CASSPRAVAATTDTQYF

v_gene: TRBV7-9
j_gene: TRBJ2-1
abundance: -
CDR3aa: CASSFAYSSYNEQFF

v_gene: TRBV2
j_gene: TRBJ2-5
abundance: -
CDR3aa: CASTATGLETQYF

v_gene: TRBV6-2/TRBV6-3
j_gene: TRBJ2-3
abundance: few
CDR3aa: CASSYRHPTDTQYF

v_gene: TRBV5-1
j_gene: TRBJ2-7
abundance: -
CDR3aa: CASKGDNSYEQYF

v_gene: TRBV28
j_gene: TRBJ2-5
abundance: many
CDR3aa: CASSLLGTVGETQYF

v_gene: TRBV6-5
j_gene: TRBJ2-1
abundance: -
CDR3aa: CASSSRLANEQFF

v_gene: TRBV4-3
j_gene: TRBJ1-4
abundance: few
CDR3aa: CASSQDIRSRDREKLFF

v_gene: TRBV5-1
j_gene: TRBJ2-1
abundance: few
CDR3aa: CASQNLNGYNEQFF

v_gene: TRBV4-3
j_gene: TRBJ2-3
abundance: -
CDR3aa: CASSQDGRDTQYF

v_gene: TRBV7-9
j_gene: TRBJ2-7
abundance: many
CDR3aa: CASSMEDRGSYEQYF

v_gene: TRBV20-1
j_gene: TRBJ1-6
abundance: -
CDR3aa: CSAGDRSSYNSPLHF